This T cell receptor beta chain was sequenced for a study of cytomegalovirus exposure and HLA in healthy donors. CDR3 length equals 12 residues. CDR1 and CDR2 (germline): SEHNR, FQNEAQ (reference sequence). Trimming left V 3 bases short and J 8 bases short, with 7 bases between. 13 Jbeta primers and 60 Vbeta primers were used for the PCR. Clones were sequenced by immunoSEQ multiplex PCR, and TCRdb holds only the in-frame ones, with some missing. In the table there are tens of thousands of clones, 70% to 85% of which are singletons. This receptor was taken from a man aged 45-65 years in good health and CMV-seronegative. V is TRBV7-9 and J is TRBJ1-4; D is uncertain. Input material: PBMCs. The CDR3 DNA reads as TGTGCCAGCAGCTTGCCAGAAGAAAAACTGTTTTTT. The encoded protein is CASSLPEEKLFF.